Shown below are 12 T cell receptor beta chains from a single sample sequenced in a study of shared clonotypes between healthy human individuals. Profiling relied on immunoSEQ multiplex PCR, and the TCRdb table lists in-frame clones only, not all of them. The top ten hold around 12% of the sample, which has about 480,000 clones, roughly 79% seen once. The sample was PBMCs. These receptors all stem from a woman between 40 and 50 years old in good health. Some clones in this sample may be carry-over from other donors' samples.

CDR3 bases: TGTGCCAGCAGCAAGACATCGGACAGCTCCTACAATGAGCAGTTCTTC. It encodes CASSKTSDSSYNEQFF. The V gene is TRBV5-4, the J gene TRBJ2-1; possible D gene TRBD1, 6 bases. Germline values: CDR1 SGHNT, CDR2 YYREEE (reference sequence). There are 16 residues in the CDR3. V shed 4 bases and J shed 0 bases, with 14 bases lying between them.

With regard to this clone: The same CDR3 is also encoded by other DNA sequences in this sample. The chain has TRBV29-1 and TRBJ2-5; 8 bases match TRBD2. This CDR3 comprises 12 residues. V was clipped by 4 bases and J by 5 bases; unmatched bases: 3. Germline values: CDR1 SQVTM, CDR2 ANQGSEA. CDR3 protein: CSVGGGRETQYF. The CDR3 nucleotides are TGCAGCGTTGGGGGCGGGAGGGAGACCCAGTACTTC.

This clone appeared a single time. The chain combines TRBV6-1 with TRBJ1-1; 8 nucleotides line up with TRBD1. CDR3 length equals 15 residues. Trimming at V came to 5 bases and at J to 4 bases, leaving 9 bases not matched to a gene. The germline CDR1 and CDR2 sequences are MNHNS and SASEGT. CDR3 amino acids: CASSWTGTVVTEAFF. The CDR3 nucleotides read TGTGCCAGCAGTTGGACAGGGACGGTAGTCACTGAAGCTTTCTTT.

CDR3 in amino acids: CASSPLGMVITGELFF. The CDR3 DNA follows: TGTGCCAGCTCACCACTGGGTATGGTCATAACCGGGGAGCTGTTTTTT. The chain uses TRBV18 and TRBJ2-2, with no clear D. The germline V and J ends were trimmed by 1 base and 5 bases, with 14 bases remaining between them. The CDR3 has 16 amino acids. The germline V gene encodes CDR1 KGHSH and CDR2 LQKENI. The full variable domain, its missing parts supplied by reference TRBV18 and TRBJ2-2, is NAGVMQNPRHLVRRRGQEARLRCSPMKGHSHVYWYRQLPEEGLKFMVYLQKENIIDESGMPKERFSAEFPKEGPSILRIQQVVRGDSAAYFCASSPLGMVITGELFFGEGSRLTVL.

J is TRBJ2-6 and V is TRBV7-3; tentative D call: TRBD1 (6 bases). Germline-derived CDR1 and CDR2 are SGHTA and FQGTGA. V dropped 1 base and J dropped 2 bases, with 12 bases sitting between them. This CDR3 has 17 residues. The CDR3 DNA sequence: TGTGCCAGCAGCTTAAATTCGCCAGGGGCTGGGGCCAACGTCCTGACTTTC. As protein: CASSLNSPGAGANVLTF.

The genes are TRBV27 and TRBJ1-1; D unresolved. CDR1 is MNHEY and CDR2 is SMNVEV in the germline V gene (reference sequence). This CDR3 has 15 residues. V was pared by 6 bases and J by 0 bases, with 14 bases between. The CDR3, as DNA: TGTGCCAGCAGGGAGAGATGGACCATGAACACTGAAGCTTTCTTT. Translating it yields CASRERWTMNTEAFF.

V and J are TRBV9 and TRBJ2-1; 8 bases align to TRBD1. CDR1 is SGDLS, CDR2 YYNGEE, per germline. The CDR3 consists of 14 residues. The V segment lost 4 bases and the J segment 8 bases; nucleotides outside the gene matches: 8. CDR3 nucleotide sequence: TGTGCCAGCAGCCTCGCAGGGGGCTGGGATGAGCAGTTCTTC. Translated, it gives CASSLAGGWDEQFF.

Only one count was recorded for this clone. J is TRBJ1-2 and V is TRBV7-2; D perhaps matches TRBD1 (6 bases). The CDR3 is made up of 14 amino acids. Germline V gene sequence: CDR1 SGHTA, CDR2 FQGNSA. V was clipped by 0 bases and J by 8 bases, with 13 bases between them. The CDR3 loop is CASSLAGAGEGYTF. CDR3 nucleotides: TGTGCCAGCAGCTTAGCGGGGGCCGGAGAAGGCTACACCTTC.

The chain carries TRBV30 and TRBJ2-4; no clear D. V lost 8 bases to trimming and J lost 1 base, with 15 bases between them. The CDR3 length is 14 residues. Germline V lookup: CDR1 GTSNPN, CDR2 SVGIG (reference sequence). The CDR3 region is CALEYGVAKNIQYF. In DNA form, the CDR3 reads TGTGCCCTGGAGTATGGCGTCGCCAAAAACATTCAGTACTTC. Looking up the rest from reference TRBV30 and TRBJ2-4 gives the full variable domain: SQTIHQWPATLVQPVGSPLSLECTVEGTSNPNLYWYRQAAGRGLQLLFYSVGIGQISSEVPQNLSASRPQDRQFILSSKKLLLSDSGFYLCALEYGVAKNIQYFGAGTRLSVL.

The genes are TRBV28 and TRBJ1-2; possibly TRBD1 for D (6 bases). The CDR3 has 12 residues. Trimming pared 2 bases from V and 10 bases from J, leaving 11 bases between. Germline V lookup: CDR1 MDHEN, CDR2 SYDVKM. The CDR3 bases are TGTGCCAGCAGTTTAACAGGGAGGGTCTACACCTTC. Protein sequence: CASSLTGRVYTF.

This clone has just one count. This sequence joins TRBV5-4 and TRBJ2-1, with D unresolved. V lost 0 bases, J lost 7 bases, and 5 bases lay in between. The CDR3 extends over 12 amino acids. CDR1 and CDR2 from the germline V gene are SGHNT and YYREEE (reference sequence). CDR3 sequence: CASSLAGNEQFF. The CDR3 DNA follows: TGTGCCAGCAGCTTGGCGGGTAATGAGCAGTTCTTC.

This clone was seen just once. One base away lies a much larger clone, so this may be a sequencing read error. The gene calls are TRBV5-1 and TRBJ2-5; D gene uncertain. CDR3 size: 15 residues. CDR1 SGHRS and CDR2 YFSETQ come from the germline V gene. CDR3 DNA sequence: TGCGCCAGCAGCTTGGAGGGCGCCAGTCAAGGGACCCAGTACTTC. The encoded protein is CASSLEGASQGTQYF.